Listed here is a single TCR beta chain. Its antigen remains unknown. The sample originates from a study of Ad26.COV2.S vaccination and SARS-CoV-2 variants. V lost 2 bases to trimming and J lost 3 bases, with 19 bases between them. This CDR3 is built from 17 residues. The germline gives CDR1 SGHNT, CDR2 YYREEE (reference sequence). The data were produced by immunoSEQ multiplex PCR, yet TCRdb's version contains in-frame clones alone and is incomplete. Of 350,000 to 450,000 clones in the sample, 92% are singletons; the top ten hold 3.9%. Findings and caveats of the study: Measurement of non-spike TCR breadth gave similar results in vaccine and placebo recipients.

This chain uses TRBV5-4 with TRBJ2-3; the D gene is possibly TRBD2 (6 bases). The origin of this receptor is a human donor who had recovered from COVID-19. Sequenced material: peripheral blood, taken after recovery from COVID-19. CDR3 coding DNA: TGTGCCAGCAGCTTCCCACTCGGGCGGGGAGTGACAGATACGCAGTATTTT. This codes for CASSFPLGRGVTDTQYF.